The following is a T cell receptor beta chain sequence with its context. Its antigen is unknown. Per-base qualities were not stored, and no clone one base away is much larger. The data were obtained in a study of T cell repertoires in cytomegalovirus infection (dated by TCRdb to 2018 to 2020). As for the study more broadly: Recently identified HLA-C-restricted CMV epitopes, whose presentation resists viral immunomodulation, were targeted by peptide stimulations together with well-studied HLA-B-restricted epitopes. The HLA type of each donor mattered for the analysis, because public TCR beta signatures pointed to carriage of CMV infection along with the matching HLA type.

The germline V gene sets CDR1 to MGHRA and CDR2 to YSYEKL. Its CDR3 holds 15 amino acids, cysteine through phenylalanine. The kept DNA is CDR3 alone, 45 bases in frame from the first base. V is reduced by 4 bases and J by 7 bases, leaving a spacing of 17 bases between them. General findings and caveats noted by the study authors: The ex vivo response was dominated by HLA-C-restricted CMV-specific TCR beta clonotypes, which also provided the single most frequent clonotype in two of eight donors. Carriers of CMV infection plus the relevant HLA type were discriminated by the cumulative frequency of public TCR beta family members in the study cohort and in an independent approximately 350-donor cohort.

This specimen's treatment or condition label, interpreted: in vitro stimulation with specific CMV peptide epitopes to enrich CMV-specific T cells. The sample was run on an Illumina HiSeq 1500. In TCRdb, the public reads were trimmed at Q25 with fastp and aligned with MiXCR, with productive beta chains retained. Every entry covers one CDR3 protein and lists the most common genes and DNA from its rows. Within this sample are some 900,000 distinct CDR3 sequences, with approximately 29% of them counted one time only. The top ten clonotypes cover under 15% of the sample. The source of this sequence is a human donor in good health (CMV status not recorded). Some clones in this sample may be carry-over from other donors' samples. The chain joins TRBV4-1 to TRBJ2-1; a tentative D match to TRBD2 spans 6 bases. The source was cultured CD8+ T cells from PBMCs, collected from culture after CMV antigen stimulation. Here the CDR3 is given as CASSPGEGTSNEQFF. Read as DNA, the sequence is TGCGCCAGCAGCCCGGGGGAAGGGACCTCTAATGAGCAGTTCTTC.